This is a list of T cell receptor beta chains from one sample in a study of blood T cell repertoires in COVID-19. Sequenced by immunoSEQ multiplex PCR; TCRdb stores in-frame clones only, minus some. Seen here are around 100,000 clones, about 89% observed once, and the top ten hold 4.5%. The sample comprised peripheral blood. All receptors derive from a man aged 40-49 years with acute or convalescent COVID-19. CDR3s include the opening cysteine and the closing phenylalanine or tryptophan. A D gene is named only where the DNA matches it firmly.

J | D | V | DNA | CDR3
TRBJ2-3 | TRBD1 | TRBV6-5 | TGTGCCAGCAGTACCCGCGGGACAGGGATCATAGCGCAGTATTTT | CASSTRGTGIIAQYF
TRBJ2-1 | TRBD2 | TRBV11-3 | TGTGCCAGCAGCCCAACTAGCGGGAGCTACAATGAGCAGTTCTTC | CASSPTSGSYNEQFF
TRBJ1-1 | - | TRBV6-1 | TGTGCCAGCAGTGAATTGTCCAGGGGCCCCGAAGCTTTCTTT | CASSELSRGPEAFF
TRBJ2-3 | TRBD1 | TRBV5-5 | TGTGCCAGCAGCTCACAGGGGTTGAAGGGAGATACGCAGTATTTT | CASSSQGLKGDTQYF
TRBJ1-6 | - | TRBV6-5 | TGTGCCAGCAGTTACCCCGGGGGGGGTAATTCACCCCTCCACTTT | CASSYPGGGNSPLHF
TRBJ1-2 | TRBD1 | TRBV7-9 | TGTGCCAGCAGCCCACCGACAGGGCGGCACTATGGCTACACCTTC | CASSPPTGRHYGYTF
TRBJ2-5 | TRBD2 | TRBV2 | TGTGCCGGGGGCGTTAGCGGGGGACGGGGAGAGACCCAGTACTTC | CAGGVSGGRGETQYF
TRBJ1-1 | - | TRBV7-2 | TGTGCCAGCAGCCTCCGACCTGGGGGAGGGAACACTGAAGCTTTCTTT | CASSLRPGGGNTEAFF
TRBJ2-5 | - | TRBV7-3 | TGTGCCAGCAGCTTAAACCCCCCCGACAGTACTCAAGAGACCCAGTACTTC | CASSLNPPDSTQETQYF
TRBJ2-1 | TRBD2 | TRBV6-5 | TGTGCCAGCAGTCGGACTAGCGGGACCTACAATGAGCAGTTCTTC | CASSRTSGTYNEQFF
TRBJ1-3 | - | TRBV30 | TGTGCCTGGAGTGGAGGCAGGGTTGCTGGAAACACCATATATTTT | CAWSGGRVAGNTIYF
TRBJ1-1 | TRBD1 | TRBV11-2 | TGTGCCAGCAGTACGGGACAGGGAACTGAAGCTTTCTTT | CASSTGQGTEAFF
TRBJ1-4 | TRBD1 | TRBV30 | TGTGCCTGGACTCCGGGACAGGGAGAGGAAAAACTGTTTTTT | CAWTPGQGEEKLFF
TRBJ1-3 | TRBD1 | TRBV19 | TGTGCCAGTAGTAACAGGGGGCTAAACACCATATATTTT | CASSNRGLNTIYF